This T cell receptor beta chain was identified in a study of cytomegalovirus exposure and HLA in healthy donors. PCR used 60 Vbeta primers and 13 Jbeta primers. Profiled with immunoSEQ multiplex PCR; TCRdb holds only in-frame clones, not every one. Among about 120,000 clones listed, 76% were seen once. A remark on this clone: Its antigen is as yet unknown.

The V and J ends lost 2 bases and 1 base, in that order; junction bases with no gene match: 2. Germline V lookup: CDR1 SGHRS, CDR2 YFSETQ. There are 14 residues in the CDR3. Study-level points and caveats: It was reported in a later analysis that an Asian-associated ancestry cluster showed fewer N-insertions than the roughly 670-donor mean.

Unrecorded immune exposure was likely among donors, who were nominally healthy when sampled. This clonotype was sampled from a woman in her forties in good health and CMV-seropositive. The sample was PBMCs. The V call is TRBV5-1, the J call TRBJ1-1; 7 bases are shared with TRBD1. The CDR3 region has the DNA TGCGCCAGCAGCTTCGGGACAGCGAACACTGAAGCTTTCTTT. Protein: CASSFGTANTEAFF.